Included here is one T cell receptor (beta chain) sequence, with context. Its antigen remains undetermined. One base away there is no much larger clone; base qualities are not given. The CDR3 sequence holds 14 residues, the cysteine and phenylalanine included. Only the CDR3 DNA stays, 42 bases, in frame from base 1. For CDR1 and CDR2, the germline V gene lists LGHNA and YSLEER. Cut back by 4 bases and 5 bases, the V and J ends lie 14 bases apart. The EasySep Human CD8+ T Cell Enrichment Kit was used on day 10 to isolate CD8+ T cells from every culture. This entry comes from a study of CD8 T cell repertoires and HIV-1 epitope variants (dated by TCRdb to the early 2020s). In terms of the full investigation: In separate culture wells, T cells were stimulated with each of twenty-five peptides that represented autologous and known Gag and Nef epitope variants. Three Gag epitope families and Nef HW9 and YT9 were included among the tested epitopes. T cells were enriched with the EasySep Human T Cell Enrichment Kit and co-cultured with equal numbers of autologous T cell-negative cells as antigen-presenting cells. A 1M T cell aliquot was kept as an uncultured baseline condition, separate from the 80 or so T cell cultures. The control conditions were a CMV, EBV and flu peptide pool, the Ebola AY9 epitope as a negative control, and a well with no peptide. For roughly 11 days the cultures were kept in IMDM with gentamicin, and on days 3 and 7 half of the media was changed with IL-2, IL-7 and IL-15 added. A total of about 87 T cell cultures were run, with each culture condition done in triplicate except for one peptide, which was done in duplicate. Results and caveats for the whole study, not just this receptor: Of the nine antigen-specific TCR beta clonotypes identified, five to seven appeared cross-reactive for autologous or known escape epitope variants. The assay identified only TCR beta chains and indicated proliferation to antigen, not T cell function or cytokine profile. The Nef KF9 family was recognized by five clonotypes and the HW9 family by one, and no responses to the TAALDMSHF plasma variant were observed.

TCR beta CDR3 regions were sequenced at survey depth on the immunoSEQ platform. The QIAamp DNA micro kit was used to extract genomic DNA from every cultured and uncultured CD8+ T cell population. As for how the authors treated the data: Samples with fewer than 5,000 productive reads were excluded, resulting in the removal of about 6% of the 75 HIV peptide-stimulated cultures. Sequences were trimmed to CDR3 by a MANAFEST web app, and nonproductive sequences, CDR3s under 5 amino acids, and sequences not starting with C or ending with F/W were removed. Clonotypes were classified as antigen-specific only if expansion was observed in at least 2 of 3 replicates versus the no-peptide control at FDR 0.01, only within one epitope family. A frequency at least fivefold higher than in wells stimulated with peptides from other epitope families was additionally required for specific clonotypes. The table was pulled from immuneACCESS by TCRdb, which kept in-frame rearrangements only. Such tables lose some clones; where checked, under half of the loss comes from unresolved V genes, and the rest has no known cause. V, J and clone size were drawn from that table, and D and trimming were deduced from the DNA. In this sample the table shows several thousand clones, roughly 67% of which occur a single time. In total, the top ten clones hold over 35% of the sample.

The clonotype comes from a male donor with HIV. The sample taken for sequencing was cultured CD8+ T cells derived from PBMCs. Here the chain combines TRBV4-3 and TRBJ1-2; the D gene assignment is ambiguous. The nucleotide sequence reads TGCGCCAGCAGCCGTGAGGGCACCATATATGGCTACACCTTC. Translated, it gives CASSREGTIYGYTF.